This is a list of T cell receptor beta chains from one sample in a study of T cells in Graves' hyperthyroidism and ophthalmopathy. TCRdb reprocessed the multiplex PCR reads via MiXCR and lists one record per CDR3 protein. Of 800,000 or so distinct CDR3 sequences detected, over 35% appear once; the ten largest clones hold around 9.3%. The specimen was blood. The origin of the receptors is a man aged 18 to 35 with Graves' hyperthyroidism. Both conserved end residues are part of each CDR3. D genes are given only for firm matches. A row's size may be missing; if present it is once, few, many or a size class.

j_gene: TRBJ1-1
abundance: few
v_gene: TRBV24-1
d_gene: NA
CDR3nt: TGTGCCACCAGTGATTTCCGTCGGACAAACACTGAAGCTTTCTTT
CDR3aa: CATSDFRRTNTEAFF

j_gene: TRBJ1-5
abundance: NA
v_gene: TRBV24-1
d_gene: NA
CDR3nt: TGTGCCACCAGTGAGTCAGACTATAGCAATCAGCCCCAGCATTTT
CDR3aa: CATSESDYSNQPQHF

j_gene: TRBJ2-7
abundance: few
v_gene: TRBV11-2
d_gene: NA
CDR3nt: TGTGCCAGCAGCTTAACCCTACAGGGCTACGAGCAGTACTTC
CDR3aa: CASSLTLQGYEQYF

j_gene: TRBJ1-1
abundance: many
v_gene: TRBV11-2
d_gene: NA
CDR3nt: TGTGCCAGCAGCCCCATCCGGGCCAAGGCCACTGAAGCTTTCTTT
CDR3aa: CASSPIRAKATEAFF

j_gene: TRBJ2-2
abundance: NA
v_gene: TRBV7-8
d_gene: TRBD2
CDR3nt: TGTGCCAGCAGCCCCCGGGGGGTCATGAACACCGGGGAGCTGTTTTTT
CDR3aa: CASSPRGVMNTGELFF

j_gene: TRBJ2-7
abundance: many
v_gene: TRBV9
d_gene: NA
CDR3nt: TGTGCCAGCAGCGTAGGGCCGGGCTACGAGCAGTACTTC
CDR3aa: CASSVGPGYEQYF

j_gene: TRBJ1-6
abundance: NA
v_gene: TRBV6-5
d_gene: NA
CDR3nt: NA
CDR3aa: CASSTSGYESWSPLHF

j_gene: TRBJ1-1
abundance: NA
v_gene: TRBV10-3
d_gene: TRBD1
CDR3nt: TGTGCCATCAGTGAGAGACAGGGCACTGAAGCTTTCTTT
CDR3aa: CAISERQGTEAFF

j_gene: TRBJ2-7
abundance: NA
v_gene: TRBV7-2
d_gene: NA
CDR3nt: TGTGCCAGCAGCTTAGAAGGGGACTTTATCTACGAGCAGTACTTC
CDR3aa: CASSLEGDFIYEQYF

j_gene: TRBJ1-6
abundance: many
v_gene: TRBV10-3
d_gene: NA
CDR3nt: TGTGCCATCGCTAGTACAGGGTCTTCACCCCTCCACTTT
CDR3aa: CAIASTGSSPLHF

j_gene: TRBJ2-5
abundance: few
v_gene: TRBV4-1
d_gene: TRBD2
CDR3nt: TGCGCCAGCAGCCAAGCCCCCGGGGGGGAGACCCAGTACTTC
CDR3aa: CASSQAPGGETQYF

j_gene: TRBJ2-7
abundance: NA
v_gene: TRBV10-2
d_gene: NA
CDR3nt: TGTGCCAGCAGCACCGACAGGCCTTCCTACGAGCAGTACTTC
CDR3aa: CASSTDRPSYEQYF

j_gene: TRBJ2-7
abundance: many
v_gene: TRBV2
d_gene: NA
CDR3nt: TGTGCCAGCAGTGGTCCCCCTAGGGATGAGCAGTACTTC
CDR3aa: CASSGPPRDEQYF

j_gene: TRBJ2-5
abundance: NA
v_gene: TRBV7-4
d_gene: NA
CDR3nt: TGTGCCAGCAGCTTAAATCCCATTCAGACAGATCGGCAAGAGACCCAGTACTTC
CDR3aa: CASSLNPIQTDRQETQYF

j_gene: TRBJ2-2
abundance: many
v_gene: TRBV24-1
d_gene: NA
CDR3nt: TGTGCCACCAGTGGACATAACACCGGGGAGCTGTTTTTT
CDR3aa: CATSGHNTGELFF

j_gene: TRBJ1-4
abundance: few
v_gene: TRBV9
d_gene: NA
CDR3nt: TGTGCCAGCAGTTCCACAGGGTTTGGTGAAAAACTGTTTTTT
CDR3aa: CASSSTGFGEKLFF

j_gene: TRBJ2-7
abundance: NA
v_gene: TRBV7-2
d_gene: NA
CDR3nt: TGTGCCAGCAGCTCAGTCGCGGGATCCAACGAGCAGTACTTC
CDR3aa: CASSSVAGSNEQYF

j_gene: TRBJ1-1
abundance: NA
v_gene: TRBV7-9
d_gene: NA
CDR3nt: TGTGCCAGCAGCAAGGCAGGGGTCGCCACTGAAGCTTTCTTT
CDR3aa: CASSKAGVATEAFF

j_gene: TRBJ2-3
abundance: NA
v_gene: TRBV15
d_gene: NA
CDR3nt: TGTGCCACCAGCAGAGTGCAGGATACGCAGTATTTT
CDR3aa: CATSRVQDTQYF

j_gene: TRBJ2-7
abundance: few
v_gene: TRBV20-1
d_gene: NA
CDR3nt: TGCAGTGCTAGAGTTCTTCAGGACGAGCAGTACTTC
CDR3aa: CSARVLQDEQYF

j_gene: TRBJ1-5
abundance: many
v_gene: TRBV7-8
d_gene: NA
CDR3nt: TGTGCCAGCAGCCATGGGACCGGAGATCAGCCCCAGCATTTT
CDR3aa: CASSHGTGDQPQHF

j_gene: TRBJ1-4
abundance: many
v_gene: TRBV12-3/TRBV12-4
d_gene: TRBD1
CDR3nt: TGTGCCAGCAGCTACGGAGACAGGGAGGAAAAACTGTTTTTT
CDR3aa: CASSYGDREEKLFF

j_gene: TRBJ1-4
abundance: NA
v_gene: TRBV29-1
d_gene: TRBD1
CDR3nt: TGCAGCCAATACGGGACAGGGAATGAAAAACTGTTTTTT
CDR3aa: CSQYGTGNEKLFF

j_gene: TRBJ2-3
abundance: NA
v_gene: TRBV9
d_gene: TRBD1
CDR3nt: TGTGCCAGCAGCGTAGGAGGGGGCAGGACAGATACGCAGTATTTT
CDR3aa: CASSVGGGRTDTQYF

j_gene: TRBJ2-2
abundance: once
v_gene: TRBV7-8
d_gene: NA
CDR3nt: TGTGCCAGCAGCTTAGATTGGGGGATCGGGGAGCTGTCTTTT
CDR3aa: CASSLDWGIGELSF

j_gene: TRBJ2-7
abundance: few
v_gene: TRBV7-8
d_gene: NA
CDR3nt: TGTGCCAGCAGACGCACCACAGGAGCTTACGAGCAGTACTTC
CDR3aa: CASRRTTGAYEQYF

j_gene: TRBJ1-3
abundance: NA
v_gene: TRBV7-6
d_gene: TRBD1
CDR3nt: TGTGCCAGCAGCTTCGGGACAGGGGGTTGGGACACCATATATTTT
CDR3aa: CASSFGTGGWDTIYF

j_gene: TRBJ1-3
abundance: NA
v_gene: TRBV25-1
d_gene: TRBD1
CDR3nt: TGTGCCAGCAGCTCCGGACAGGGGCTAGCGGAGAACACCATATATTTT
CDR3aa: CASSSGQGLAENTIYF

j_gene: TRBJ2-7
abundance: NA
v_gene: TRBV6-5
d_gene: NA
CDR3nt: TGTGCCACCCCGAACCGGGACGGGTCCTACGAGCAGTACTTC
CDR3aa: CATPNRDGSYEQYF

j_gene: TRBJ2-7
abundance: many
v_gene: TRBV7-3
d_gene: TRBD2
CDR3nt: TGTGCCAGCAGCGAGGGACGCGGGAGTTCATACGAGCAGTACTTC
CDR3aa: CASSEGRGSSYEQYF

j_gene: TRBJ1-3
abundance: NA
v_gene: TRBV20-1
d_gene: NA
CDR3nt: TGCAGTGCTAGTACCGGGGGCAACGGAAACACCATATATTTT
CDR3aa: CSASTGGNGNTIYF

j_gene: TRBJ2-6
abundance: NA
v_gene: TRBV19
d_gene: NA
CDR3nt: TGTGCCAGTAGTTCCCCCCTCAAGGGGTTGCAGGGAGCCAACGTCCTGACTTTC
CDR3aa: CASSSPLKGLQGANVLTF

j_gene: TRBJ1-1
abundance: many
v_gene: TRBV29-1
d_gene: NA
CDR3nt: TGCAGCGTTCCAGCCAACACTGAAGCTTTCTTT
CDR3aa: CSVPANTEAFF

j_gene: TRBJ2-5
abundance: many
v_gene: TRBV29-1
d_gene: NA
CDR3nt: TGCAGCGTTGAAGGCCCATCCGAGGAGGGCAAGGAGACCCAGTACTTC
CDR3aa: CSVEGPSEEGKETQYF

j_gene: TRBJ1-1
abundance: NA
v_gene: TRBV7-9
d_gene: NA
CDR3nt: TGTGCCAGCAGCCCCCCCGCGAGGCCAAAGTTGGCTGAAGCTTTCTTT
CDR3aa: CASSPPARPKLAEAFF

j_gene: TRBJ2-7
abundance: NA
v_gene: TRBV6-5
d_gene: NA
CDR3nt: TGTGCCAGCAGTTACTACCGGACAGCATCCTACGAGCAGTACTTC
CDR3aa: CASSYYRTASYEQYF

j_gene: TRBJ2-3
abundance: NA
v_gene: TRBV15
d_gene: TRBD2
CDR3nt: TGTGCCACCAGAGTACTAGCGGGAGTGGAAGATACGCAGTATTTT
CDR3aa: CATRVLAGVEDTQYF

j_gene: TRBJ2-5
abundance: many
v_gene: TRBV10-1
d_gene: TRBD2
CDR3nt: TGCGCCAGCAACCTAGCGGGAGAGCGGGGAGAGACCCAGTACTTC
CDR3aa: CASNLAGERGETQYF

j_gene: TRBJ2-7
abundance: few
v_gene: TRBV4-3
d_gene: NA
CDR3nt: TGCGCCAGCAGCCAGGCCACTCGGGGCTCCTACGAGCAGTACTTC
CDR3aa: CASSQATRGSYEQYF

j_gene: TRBJ1-2
abundance: once
v_gene: TRBV4-1
d_gene: TRBD1
CDR3nt: TGCGCCAGCAGCCAAGGGACAGGGAGAAACTATGGCTACACCTTC
CDR3aa: CASSQGTGRNYGYTF

j_gene: TRBJ2-7
abundance: NA
v_gene: TRBV2
d_gene: NA
CDR3nt: TGTGCCAGCAGCTTAAATTCAGGGGCCCCCTACGAGCAGTACTTC
CDR3aa: CASSLNSGAPYEQYF

j_gene: TRBJ1-6
abundance: NA
v_gene: TRBV10-2
d_gene: TRBD1
CDR3nt: TGCGCCAGCGTATTCGCCGGACAGGGGAATTCACCCCTCCACTTT
CDR3aa: CASVFAGQGNSPLHF

j_gene: TRBJ2-7
abundance: many
v_gene: TRBV7-9
d_gene: NA
CDR3nt: TGTGCCAGCAGCGCAACCGGGAACGGTGGCTACGAGCAGTACTTC
CDR3aa: CASSATGNGGYEQYF

j_gene: TRBJ2-7
abundance: NA
v_gene: TRBV20-1
d_gene: TRBD2
CDR3nt: TGCAGTGCTAGAGATGGCGGCGGGGCTAGCGGGGGTCGGGAGCAGTACTTC
CDR3aa: CSARDGGGASGGREQYF

j_gene: TRBJ1-4
abundance: many
v_gene: TRBV9
d_gene: NA
CDR3nt: TGTGCCAGCAGCGTAGCGGGGGATGAAAAACTGTTTTTT
CDR3aa: CASSVAGDEKLFF

j_gene: TRBJ1-4
abundance: many
v_gene: TRBV11-2
d_gene: NA
CDR3nt: TGTGCCAGCAGCTTGAGGGGGGGGCGCGAAAAACTGTTTTTT
CDR3aa: CASSLRGGREKLFF

j_gene: TRBJ2-2
abundance: NA
v_gene: TRBV2
d_gene: NA
CDR3nt: TGTGCCAGCAGCCACGGGGGTGCCACCGGGGAGCTGTTTTTT
CDR3aa: CASSHGGATGELFF

j_gene: TRBJ1-5
abundance: few
v_gene: TRBV7-9
d_gene: TRBD1
CDR3nt: TGTGCCAGCAGCCACGGGTACGGGACAGGGGACAATCAGCCCCAGCATTTT
CDR3aa: CASSHGYGTGDNQPQHF

j_gene: TRBJ1-3
abundance: NA
v_gene: TRBV29-1
d_gene: NA
CDR3nt: TGCAGCGTTGTGGAGGACATATCATCTGGAAACACCATATATTTT
CDR3aa: CSVVEDISSGNTIYF

j_gene: TRBJ2-2
abundance: NA
v_gene: TRBV2
d_gene: NA
CDR3nt: TGTGCCAGCGTTGGCCTGGTGAACACCGGGGAGCTGTTTTTT
CDR3aa: CASVGLVNTGELFF

j_gene: TRBJ1-5
abundance: few
v_gene: TRBV12-3/TRBV12-4
d_gene: NA
CDR3nt: TGTGCCAGCAGTTCTTTCCAGGACCTCGATCAGCCCCAGCATTTT
CDR3aa: CASSSFQDLDQPQHF

j_gene: TRBJ2-7
abundance: few
v_gene: TRBV20-1
d_gene: TRBD2
CDR3nt: TGCAGTGCCCCTGGACTAGCGGCAGCCTACGAGCAGTACTTC
CDR3aa: CSAPGLAAAYEQYF

j_gene: TRBJ2-7
abundance: NA
v_gene: TRBV7-2
d_gene: NA
CDR3nt: TGTGCCAGCAGCTTATATCCGGGTACAGGAGCCTACGAGCAGTACTTC
CDR3aa: CASSLYPGTGAYEQYF

j_gene: TRBJ1-1
abundance: NA
v_gene: TRBV7-8
d_gene: NA
CDR3nt: TGTGCCAGCAGCCGAGAATTCCGGCGATTGAACACTGAAGCTTTCTTT
CDR3aa: CASSREFRRLNTEAFF

j_gene: TRBJ1-1
abundance: NA
v_gene: TRBV29-1
d_gene: NA
CDR3nt: TGCAGCGTCAGGGTTGAAGCTTTCTTT
CDR3aa: CSVRVEAFF

j_gene: TRBJ1-2
abundance: many
v_gene: TRBV11-2
d_gene: NA
CDR3nt: TGTGCCAGCAGCTTAGCTTCGGGAAGCCTTAACTATGGCTACACCTTC
CDR3aa: CASSLASGSLNYGYTF

j_gene: TRBJ2-7
abundance: many
v_gene: TRBV20-1
d_gene: TRBD2
CDR3nt: TGCAGTGCTAGGGTGGCGGGAGCTTACGAGCAGTACTTC
CDR3aa: CSARVAGAYEQYF